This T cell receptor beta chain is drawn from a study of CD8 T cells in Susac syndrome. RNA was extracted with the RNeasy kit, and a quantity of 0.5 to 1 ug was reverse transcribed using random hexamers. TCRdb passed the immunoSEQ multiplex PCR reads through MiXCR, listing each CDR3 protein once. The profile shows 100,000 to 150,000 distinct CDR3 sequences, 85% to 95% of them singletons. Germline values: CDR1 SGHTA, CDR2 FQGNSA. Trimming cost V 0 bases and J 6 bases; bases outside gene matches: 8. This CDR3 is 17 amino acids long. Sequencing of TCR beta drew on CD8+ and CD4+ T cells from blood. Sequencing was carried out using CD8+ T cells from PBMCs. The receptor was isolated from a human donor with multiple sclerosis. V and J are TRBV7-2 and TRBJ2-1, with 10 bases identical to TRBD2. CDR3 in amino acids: CASSLAAAGGPLNEQFF. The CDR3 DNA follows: TGTGCCAGCAGCTTAGCTGCAGCGGGAGGGCCCCTCAATGAGCAGTTCTTC.